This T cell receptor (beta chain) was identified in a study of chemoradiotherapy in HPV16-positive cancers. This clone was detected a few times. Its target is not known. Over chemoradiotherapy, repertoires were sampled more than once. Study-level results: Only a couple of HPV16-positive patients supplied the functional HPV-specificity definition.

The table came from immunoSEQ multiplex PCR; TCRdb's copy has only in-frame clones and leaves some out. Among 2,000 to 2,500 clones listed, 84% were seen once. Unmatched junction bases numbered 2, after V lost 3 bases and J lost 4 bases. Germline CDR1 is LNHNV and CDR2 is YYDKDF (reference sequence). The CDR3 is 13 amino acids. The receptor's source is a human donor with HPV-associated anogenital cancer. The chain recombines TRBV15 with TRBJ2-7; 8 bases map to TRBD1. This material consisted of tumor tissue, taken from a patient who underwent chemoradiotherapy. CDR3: CATSRDRVYEQYF. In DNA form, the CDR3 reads TGTGCCACCAGCAGGGACAGGGTTTACGAGCAGTACTTC.